Listed below are T cell receptor beta chains from one sample, sequenced in a study of blood T cell repertoires in COVID-19. The data were produced by immunoSEQ multiplex PCR, yet TCRdb's version contains in-frame clones alone and is incomplete. The sample lists around 150,000 clones, about 74% seen once, with roughly 8.6% in the top ten. The material sequenced was peripheral blood. These TCRs come from a man aged 55 to 70 with acute or convalescent COVID-19. Each CDR3 is given with its conserved first and last residue. The D gene is left open where the match is weak. Clone size is stated in some rows and not others, as once, few, many or a class when expanded.

V,J,D,size,CDR3,DNA
TRBV27,TRBJ1-2,.,.,CASSSTANYGYTF,TGTGCCAGCAGTTCGACAGCTAACTATGGCTACACCTTC
TRBV18,TRBJ1-1,TRBD1,many,CASSPPGQGTYEAFF,TGTGCCAGCTCACCACCTGGACAGGGGACCTATGAAGCTTTCTTT
TRBV5-1,TRBJ1-4,.,.,CASSFSAGGEKLFF,TGCGCCAGCAGCTTCTCTGCGGGTGGTGAAAAACTGTTTTTT
TRBV10-3,TRBJ1-1,.,.,CAISEVGAGTEAFF,TGTGCCATCAGTGAGGTGGGGGCAGGCACTGAAGCTTTCTTT
TRBV5-1,TRBJ2-5,TRBD1,.,CASSLGFGGTGEVSQYF,TGCGCCAGCAGCTTGGGGTTTGGCGGGACAGGGGAAGTCTCCCAGTACTTC
TRBV18,TRBJ2-7,.,many,CASSPEGSYEQYF,TGTGCCAGCTCACCGGAGGGTTCCTACGAGCAGTACTTC
TRBV29-1,TRBJ1-2,.,.,CSVGAAHYGYTF,TGCAGCGTGGGGGCAGCTCACTATGGCTACACCTTC
TRBV5-1,TRBJ2-5,.,.,CASSLQGYQETQYF,TGCGCCAGCAGCCTCCAGGGTTACCAAGAGACCCAGTACTTC
TRBV6-6,TRBJ2-3,TRBD1,.,CASSPGQGESTDTQYF,TGTGCCAGCAGCCCAGGACAGGGAGAAAGCACAGATACGCAGTATTTT
TRBV2,TRBJ1-2,.,.,CASRYRRANYGYTF,TGTGCCAGCAGGTACAGGAGAGCTAACTATGGCTACACCTTC
TRBV5-1,TRBJ1-4,.,.,CASSYGGAATNEKLFF,TGCGCCAGCAGCTACGGAGGGGCTGCAACTAATGAAAAACTGTTTTTT
TRBV6-1,TRBJ1-5,.,.,CASSGGLSGANQPQHF,TGTGCCAGCAGTGGGGGTTTGTCTGGGGCTAATCAGCCCCAGCATTTT
TRBV10-3,TRBJ2-1,TRBD1,.,CAIGDRDRGLNEQFF,TGTGCCATCGGAGACCGGGACAGGGGGCTAAATGAGCAGTTCTTC
TRBV27,TRBJ2-4,.,.,CASSSLRVIQYF,TGTGCCAGCAGTTCCCTCAGGGTCATTCAGTACTTC
TRBV2,TRBJ1-1,.,.,CASSLAKNTEAFF,TGTGCCAGCAGTTTGGCAAAGAACACTGAAGCTTTCTTT
TRBV7-3,TRBJ1-5,TRBD1,few,CASSFPPTGRGSNQPQHF,TGTGCCAGCAGCTTTCCACCGACAGGGCGAGGGAGCAATCAGCCCCAGCATTTT
TRBV9,TRBJ2-2,.,.,CASSVEHTGELFF,TGTGCCAGCAGCGTTGAGCACACCGGGGAGCTGTTTTTT
TRBV4-3,TRBJ2-1,TRBD2,.,CASSQDLGGYNEQFF,TGCGCCAGCAGCCAAGACCTCGGGGGGTACAATGAGCAGTTCTTC
TRBV24-1,TRBJ2-2,.,few,CATSDSPRRNGNTGELFF,TGTGCCACCAGTGATTCGCCTAGAAGAAATGGGAACACCGGGGAGCTGTTTTTT
TRBV4-3,TRBJ1-4,TRBD1,.,CASSLVGTGSEKLFF,TGCGCCAGCAGCCTCGTTGGGACAGGATCTGAAAAACTGTTTTTT
TRBV30,TRBJ2-3,TRBD1,.,CAWLGTGTSTDTQYF,TGTGCCTGGCTAGGGACAGGGACAAGCACAGATACGCAGTATTTT
TRBV6-2/TRBV6-3,TRBJ2-1,.,.,CASSYSLPGSYNEQFF,TGTGCCAGCAGTTACTCTCTTCCGGGGTCCTACAATGAGCAGTTCTTC
TRBV5-4,TRBJ2-7,.,.,CASSITGSSSYEQYF,TGTGCCAGCAGCATCACAGGATCCAGCTCCTACGAGCAGTACTTC
TRBV24-1,TRBJ2-1,TRBD1,.,CATSQGDMSPGGSGLYNEQFF,TGTGCCACCAGCCAGGGGGACATGTCACCGGGCGGGTCGGGCCTCTACAATGAGCAGTTCTTC